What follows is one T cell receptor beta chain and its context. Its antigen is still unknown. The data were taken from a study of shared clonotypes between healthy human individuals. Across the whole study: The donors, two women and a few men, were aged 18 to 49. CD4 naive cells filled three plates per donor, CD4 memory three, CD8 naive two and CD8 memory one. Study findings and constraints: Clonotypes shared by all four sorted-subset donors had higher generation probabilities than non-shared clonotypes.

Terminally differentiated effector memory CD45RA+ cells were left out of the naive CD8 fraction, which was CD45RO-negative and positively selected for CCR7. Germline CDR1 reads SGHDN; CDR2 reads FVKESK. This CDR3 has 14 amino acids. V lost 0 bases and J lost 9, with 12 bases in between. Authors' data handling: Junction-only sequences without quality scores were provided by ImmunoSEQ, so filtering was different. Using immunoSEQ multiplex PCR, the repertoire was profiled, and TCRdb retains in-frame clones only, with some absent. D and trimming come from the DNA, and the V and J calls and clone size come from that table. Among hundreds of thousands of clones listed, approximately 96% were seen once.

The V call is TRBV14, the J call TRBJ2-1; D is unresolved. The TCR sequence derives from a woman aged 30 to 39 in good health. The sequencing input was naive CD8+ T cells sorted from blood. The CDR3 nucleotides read TGTGCCAGCAGCCAAGAGTTTGAGAGCCTTGAGCAGTTCTTC. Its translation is CASSQEFESLEQFF.